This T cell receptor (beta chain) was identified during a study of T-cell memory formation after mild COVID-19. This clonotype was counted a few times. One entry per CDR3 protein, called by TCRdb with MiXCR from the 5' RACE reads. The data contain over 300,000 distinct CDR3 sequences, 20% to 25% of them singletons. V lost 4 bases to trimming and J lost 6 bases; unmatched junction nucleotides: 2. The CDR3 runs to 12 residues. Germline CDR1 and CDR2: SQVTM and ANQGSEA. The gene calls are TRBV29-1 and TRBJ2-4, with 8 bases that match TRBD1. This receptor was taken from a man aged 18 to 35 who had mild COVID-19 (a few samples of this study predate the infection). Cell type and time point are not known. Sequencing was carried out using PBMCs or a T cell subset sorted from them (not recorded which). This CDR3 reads CSVADRGNIQYF. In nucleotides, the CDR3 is TGCAGCGTTGCCGACAGGGGAAACATTCAGTACTTC.